The 25 T cell receptor beta chains listed next were all sequenced from one sample in a study of blood T cell repertoires in COVID-19. The data were produced by immunoSEQ multiplex PCR, yet TCRdb's version contains in-frame clones alone and is incomplete. Among approximately 250,000 clones listed, roughly 87% were seen once. Sequencing was done on a sample of PBMCs or T cells enriched from blood (not recorded which). The source is a woman aged 30 to 39 who had recovered from COVID-19.

This rearrangement joins TRBV7-8 to TRBJ1-2; a weak D match, TRBD1 (6 bases). V was shortened by 5 bases and J by 4 bases, with 14 bases between the two germline ends. Looked up from germline, CDR1 is SGHVS and CDR2 is FQNEAQ. The CDR3 sequence is 14 residues long. As DNA, the CDR3 is TGTGCCAGCAGCCACGGACAGATTTCCTATGGCTACACCTTC. Translated: CASSHGQISYGYTF.

Only one count was recorded for this clone. The gene calls are TRBV7-2 and TRBJ2-5; D uncertain. Per the germline V gene, CDR1 is SGHTA and CDR2 is FQGNSA. This CDR3 comprises 12 residues. The V end lost 2 bases, the J end lost 3 bases, and 4 bases lay between the germline ends. CDR3 coding DNA: TGTGCCAGCAGCTTATCCGAAGAGACCCAGTACTTC. Translating gives CASSLSEETQYF.

J is TRBJ2-2 and V is TRBV5-1, with D possibly TRBD2 on 6 matching bases. Per the germline V gene, CDR1 is SGHRS and CDR2 is YFSETQ. The CDR3 totals 13 residues. Trimming stripped 0 bases from V and 13 bases from J, with 13 bases between. The DNA of the CDR3 is TGCGCCAGCAGCTTGGCCGGGGGAGAGGGGCTGTTTTTT. Translated, it gives CASSLAGGEGLFF.

The V and J genes are TRBV18 and TRBJ2-3; D not certain. V lost 2 bases, J lost 3 bases, and 12 bases lay in between. This CDR3 is built from 15 residues. Germline V lookup: CDR1 KGHSH, CDR2 LQKENI. The chain's CDR3 is CASSPASGYTDTQYF. The CDR3 DNA reads TGTGCCAGCTCACCAGCCTCGGGTTATACAGATACGCAGTATTTT. The variable domain in full, with the rest retrieved from reference TRBV18 and TRBJ2-3, is NAGVMQNPRHLVRRRGQEARLRCSPMKGHSHVYWYRQLPEEGLKFMVYLQKENIIDESGMPKERFSAEFPKEGPSILRIQQVVRGDSAAYFCASSPASGYTDTQYFGPGTRLTVL.

The chain uses TRBV7-8 and TRBJ1-2; 10 nucleotides align to TRBD1. The germline gives CDR1 SGHVS, CDR2 FQNEAQ. The CDR3 consists of 13 residues. V gave up 9 bases and J gave up 8 bases; unmatched junction bases: 9. CDR3 amino acids: CARDSGTGEGYTF. Written as DNA, the CDR3 is TGTGCCAGGGATTCCGGGACAGGGGAGGGCTACACCTTC.

This rearrangement joins TRBV10-3 to TRBJ1-4; 8 bases line up with TRBD1. Germline CDR1 and CDR2: ENHRY and SYGVKD. J was trimmed by 2 bases and V by 3 bases; bases with no gene match: 5. CDR3 length equals 16 residues. CDR3 nucleotides: TGTGCCATCAGTGACCCGGACAGGGTCACTAATGAAAAACTGTTTTTT. Protein: CAISDPDRVTNEKLFF.

V and J are TRBV5-1 and TRBJ1-1; D not certain. The ends were cut back, 2 bases at V and 4 bases at J, with 12 bases in the middle. The CDR3 is 14 residues long. Germline lookup yields CDR1 SGHRS and CDR2 YFSETQ. The CDR3 DNA is TGCGCCAGCAGCTTAATGGTAACCGGCACTGAAGCTTTCTTT. Its translation is CASSLMVTGTEAFF.

This clone was observed a handful of times. The chain employs TRBV28 and TRBJ2-7; 7 bases map to TRBD2. CDR3 length: 14 residues. The germline V gene encodes CDR1 MDHEN and CDR2 SYDVKM. Trimming at V came to 2 bases and at J to 0 bases, leaving 1 base not matched to a gene. This CDR3 reads CASSLAGDSYEQYF. CDR3 sequence (DNA): TGTGCCAGCAGTTTAGCGGGAGACTCCTACGAGCAGTACTTC.

The chain recombines TRBV13 with TRBJ1-1; no definite D call. The CDR3 totals 14 residues. Trimming left V 0 bases short and J 7 bases short, with 12 bases between. The germline gives CDR1 PRHDT, CDR2 FYEKMQ (reference sequence). The CDR3 sequence: CASSLGSFPGEAFF. The CDR3 coding sequence is TGTGCCAGCAGCTTAGGATCTTTTCCCGGTGAAGCTTTCTTT. Drawing the rest from reference TRBV13 and TRBJ1-1, the complete variable domain is AAGVIQSPRHLIKEKRETATLKCYPIPRHDTVYWYQQGPGQDPQFLISFYEKMQSDKGSIPDRFSAQQFSDYHSELNMSSLELGDSALYFCASSLGSFPGEAFFGQGTRLTVV.

This rearrangement joins TRBV4-1 to TRBJ2-7, with TRBD1 as a possible D gene (6 bases). Germline-derived CDR1 and CDR2 are MGHRA and YSYEKL. Trimming stripped 4 bases from V and 3 bases from J, with 10 bases between. The CDR3 loop spans 13 amino acids. CDR3: CASSPQQGYEQYF. CDR3 in DNA: TGCGCCAGCAGCCCCCAACAGGGCTACGAGCAGTACTTC.

This clone has only a few counts. This chain connects TRBV4-1 to TRBJ2-7, with 10 bases fitting TRBD2. CDR3 size: 15 residues. Looked up from germline, CDR1 is MGHRA and CDR2 is YSYEKL. V lost 2 bases, J lost 5 bases, and 6 bases stayed unmatched. CDR3: CASSQPSGRRNEQYF. CDR3 DNA: TGCGCCAGCAGCCAACCTAGCGGGAGAAGAAACGAGCAGTACTTC.

V gene TRBV2 combines with J gene TRBJ1-5; D is unclear. CDR1 and CDR2 from the germline V gene are SNHLY and FYNNEI. The V gene lost 0 bases and the J gene lost 7 bases, with 16 bases spanning the gap. This CDR3 is 16 amino acids long. The CDR3 sequence is CASSEATPGMGQPQHF. The CDR3 DNA is TGTGCCAGCAGTGAAGCGACCCCGGGGATGGGACAGCCCCAGCATTTT.

This clone has just a few counts. The chain recombines TRBV5-6 with TRBJ1-1; possible D gene TRBD1, 5 bases. The germline gives CDR1 SGHDT, CDR2 YYEEEE. Trimming shortened V by 2 bases and J by 3 bases, and 11 bases separated the two germline ends. This CDR3 comprises 14 residues. CDR3 sequence (DNA): TGTGCCAGCAGCTTATGGGGCAGGGACACTGAAGCTTTCTTT. Translated: CASSLWGRDTEAFF.

This rearrangement joins TRBV27 to TRBJ1-2; D unresolved. The germline gives CDR1 MNHEY, CDR2 SMNVEV (reference sequence). Deletions cut 6 bases from V and 4 bases from J, with 12 bases between. This CDR3 has 13 residues. In DNA, the CDR3 is TGTGCCAGCAGAATCGCCGCCGGCTATGGCTACACCTTC. Translating it yields CASRIAAGYGYTF.

In this sample, this clone turned up once. The genes are TRBV29-1 and TRBJ2-5; maybe TRBD1 (6 bases). Germline V gene lookup returns CDR1 SQVTM and CDR2 ANQGSEA. CDR3 length equals 15 residues. V shed 7 bases and J shed 1 base, with 19 bases lying between them. CDR3 protein: CSGLGLRGGQETQYF. CDR3 nucleotide sequence: TGCAGCGGCCTGGGTCTCCGAGGGGGCCAAGAGACCCAGTACTTC.

The J gene is TRBJ2-1, the V gene TRBV5-1; 7 bases agree with TRBD2. After removal of 4 bases from V and 6 bases from J, the junction contained 25 bases not matched to a gene. CDR1 SGHRS and CDR2 YFSETQ come from the germline V gene. CDR3 size: 20 residues. The CDR3 sequence is CASSPPWVAGEGRTVNEQFF. Written as DNA, the CDR3 is TGCGCCAGCAGCCCCCCGTGGGTAGCGGGTGAAGGGAGGACGGTCAATGAGCAGTTCTTC.

The V call is TRBV2, the J call TRBJ2-7; TRBD2 is a possible D gene (6 bases). Trimming shortened V by 6 bases and J by 2 bases, and 11 bases separated the two germline ends. Germline-derived CDR1 and CDR2 are SNHLY and FYNNEI. This CDR3 has 13 amino acids. The DNA of the CDR3 is TGTGCCAGCAGCGGGGGACGGACCTACGAGCAGTACTTC. Protein: CASSGGRTYEQYF.

The V call is TRBV3-1 (or the pseudogene TRBV3-2), the J call TRBJ1-3; the D gene is possibly TRBD1 (6 bases). Germline-derived CDR1 and CDR2 are LGHDT and YNNKEL (reference sequence). The CDR3 spans 16 residues. Trimming shortened V by 4 bases and J by 1 base, and 14 bases separated the two germline ends. The CDR3 loop reads CASSPQQGKSGNTIYF. DNA for the CDR3: TGTGCCAGCAGCCCCCAACAGGGAAAGTCTGGAAACACCATATATTTT.

This chain uses TRBV7-3 with TRBJ2-7, with 8 bases lining up with TRBD1. Germline assignment: CDR1 SGHTA and CDR2 FQGTGA. The V gene end was trimmed by 5 bases and the J gene end by 1 base; junction bases not matched to a gene: 7. This CDR3 comprises 15 residues. CDR3 loop: CASSKTGGGSYEQYF. Written as DNA, the CDR3 is TGTGCCAGCAGCAAAACAGGGGGAGGTTCCTACGAGCAGTACTTC. The full variable domain, rest sourced from reference TRBV7-3 and TRBJ2-7, is GAGVSQTPSNKVTEKGKYVELRCDPISGHTALYWYRQSLGQGPEFLIYFQGTGAADDSGLPNDRFFAVRPEGSVSTLKIQRTERGDSAVYLCASSKTGGGSYEQYFGPGTRLTVT.

The chain has TRBV11-2 and TRBJ2-5; weak D call: TRBD1 (5 bases). Trimming shortened V by 5 bases and J by 4 bases, and 14 bases separated the two germline ends. The CDR3 length is 14 residues. The germline V gene encodes CDR1 SGHAT and CDR2 FQNNGV. Here the CDR3 DNA reads TGTGCCAGCAGCCCCTCCAGGGTTCGAGAGACCCAGTACTTC. Its protein is CASSPSRVRETQYF.

In this sample, this clone turned up once. The CDR3 sequence: CASSPGSGMGGYTF. The CDR3, as DNA: TGTGCCAGCAGTCCTGGGTCAGGAATGGGTGGCTACACCTTC. The genes are TRBV27 and TRBJ1-2; D is undetermined. The CDR3 length is 14 residues. CDR1 is MNHEY and CDR2 is SMNVEV in the germline V gene (reference sequence). Trimming left V 5 bases short and J 7 bases short, with 17 bases between.

The CDR3 here is CASSFGRTLGVEAFF. The DNA of the CDR3 is TGTGCCAGCAGCTTTGGGAGGACTCTGGGAGTTGAAGCTTTCTTT. The chain is built from TRBV5-8 and TRBJ1-1, with D unclear. Germline values: CDR1 SGHTS, CDR2 YDEGEE. With 2 bases removed from V and 7 bases from J, the gap between germline ends came to 18 bases. This CDR3 has 15 residues.

With regard to this clone: This sample includes further DNA sequences coding for the same CDR3. The chain recombines TRBV29-1 with TRBJ2-7, with 7 positions matching TRBD2. The CDR3 sequence is 12 residues long. Germline values: CDR1 SQVTM, CDR2 ANQGSEA. The J segment lost 2 bases and the V segment lost 4 bases, leaving 2 bases of the junction unmatched. Written as DNA, the CDR3 is TGCAGCGTTGCGAGCGGGGCCTACGAGCAGTACTTC. It codes for CSVASGAYEQYF.

V gene TRBV6-5 combines with J gene TRBJ2-7, with D perhaps TRBD2 (5 bases). Germline loops: CDR1 MNHEY, CDR2 SVGAGI. The CDR3 extends over 13 amino acids. V was clipped by 0 bases and J by 5 bases, with 8 bases between them. The CDR3 bases are TGTGCCAGCAGTTACTCGAGAGGGAACGAGCAGTACTTC. This encodes CASSYSRGNEQYF.

The chain is built from TRBV27 and TRBJ1-2; no clear D gene. The V and J ends lost 3 bases and 8 bases respectively, with 16 bases between them. Germline lookup yields CDR1 MNHEY and CDR2 SMNVEV (reference sequence). The CDR3 contains 14 residues. Here the CDR3 DNA reads TGTGCCAGCAGTTTTTCCGCAGGCGATGGGGGCTACACCTTC. It yields the protein CASSFSAGDGGYTF.